The clone carrying this T cell receptor (beta chain) was counted between two and nine times. The data were taken from a study of beta chain features in type 1 diabetes. Across the whole study: The number of sorted cells examined across all samples was some 99 million.

V lost 0 bases and J 2 bases, leaving 9 bases between the germline ends. From germline, CDR1 is SGHRS and CDR2 YFSETQ. The CDR3 has 16 amino acids. Naive, central memory, regulatory and stem cell-like memory cells within the CD4+ compartment were sorted using CD45RO/CCR7/CD25/CD127/CD95/CD27. Expressed TCRB transcripts were sequenced because the entire RNA isolate underwent reverse transcription. The method was immunoSEQ multiplex PCR; TCRdb's version includes in-frame clones alone and lacks a portion of them. The sample shows 300,000 to 400,000 clones, approximately 9.9% of them seen only once. Sequenced material: naive CD4+ T cells from blood. The TCR was taken from a woman aged 25 to 45 in good health. The V and J genes are TRBV5-1 and TRBJ2-6; tentatively, D is TRBD2 (5 bases). The chain's CDR3 is CASSLVAGAGANVLTF. The CDR3 bases are TGCGCCAGCAGCTTGGTAGCCGGGGCTGGGGCCAACGTCCTGACTTTC. Full variable domain (rest looked up from reference TRBV5-1 and TRBJ2-6): KAGVTQTPRYLIKTRGQQVTLSCSPISGHRSVSWYQQTPGQGLQFLFEYFSETQRNKGNFPGRFSGRQFSNSRSEMNVSTLELGDSALYLCASSLVAGAGANVLTFGAGSRLTVL.